The 30 T cell receptor beta chains listed next were all sequenced from one sample in a study of early T cells in non-severe SARS-CoV-2 infection. TCRdb redid the calling of the 5' RACE reads with MiXCR, one entry per CDR3 protein. The data show some 25,000 distinct CDR3 sequences, more than 4% seen once. Sample: whole blood. The source is an adult who was a healthcare worker with PCR-confirmed SARS-CoV-2 infection or an uninfected control (not recorded which).

In its sample, this clonotype was seen many times. The J gene is TRBJ2-1, the V gene TRBV5-1, with TRBD2 matching 9 bases. Per the germline V gene, CDR1 is SGHRS and CDR2 is YFSETQ. The CDR3 loop spans 12 amino acids. The V segment lost 9 bases and the J segment 9 bases; nucleotides outside the gene matches: 7. The CDR3 DNA follows: TGCGCCACCATTAGCGGGAGTGGTGAGCAGTTCTTC. Encoded protein: CATISGSGEQFF.

This clonotype was detected a few times. Mismatch with germline at one junction end may stem from a read error. The V and J genes are TRBV19 and TRBJ2-6; unclear D gene. From germline, CDR1 is LNHDA and CDR2 SQIVND (reference sequence). The CDR3 runs to 13 residues. The CDR3 loop reads CATHDSGANVLTF. The CDR3 region has the DNA TGTGCCACCCATGACTCTGGAGCCAACGTCCTGACTTTC.

The sample holds many counts of this clonotype. The V and J genes are TRBV19 and TRBJ2-4; no reliable D call. Trimming took 0 bases from V and 3 from J, leaving 6 bases between them. Germline CDR1 and CDR2: LNHDA and SQIVND (reference sequence). This CDR3 comprises 14 residues. The CDR3 protein is CASSIDGGKNIQYF. CDR3 sequence (DNA): TGTGCCAGTAGTATAGATGGCGGCAAAAACATTCAGTACTTC.

At least ten counts were recorded for this clonotype. The chain employs TRBV11-2 and TRBJ2-1, with 7 bases that match TRBD2. With V trimmed by 8 bases and J by 5 bases, 6 bases remained unmatched. The CDR3 loop spans 13 amino acids. Germline-derived CDR1 and CDR2 are SGHAT and FQNNGV. CDR3 coding DNA: TGTGCCAGCGCCAGCGGGGCCCACAATGAGCAGTTCTTC. Amino acids: CASASGAHNEQFF.

Remarks on this clonotype: It may be a read error: a sequence one base away is much more abundant. The chain couples TRBV2 to TRBJ2-3; TRBD2 agrees at 13 bases. The CDR3 has 16 residues. Germline-derived CDR1 and CDR2 are SNHLY and FYNNEI. This CDR3 reads CASTKGLAGSTVTQYF. For the CDR3, the DNA is TGTGCCAGCACCAAGGGACTAGCGGGGAGCACAGTTACGCAGTATTTT.

This clonotype occurred many times. The rearrangement uses TRBV2 and TRBJ2-7; no definite D call. Trimming took 8 bases from V and 2 from J, leaving 7 bases between them. CDR3 length equals 11 residues. Germline CDR1 SNHLY, CDR2 FYNNEI. CDR3 loop: CASGPTYEQYF. The DNA for the CDR3 is TGTGCCAGCGGGCCCACCTACGAGCAGTACTTC.

The rearrangement uses TRBV19 and TRBJ2-1; D is undetermined. The germline CDR1 and CDR2 sequences are LNHDA and SQIVND (reference sequence). The CDR3 is 11 residues long. V lost 2 bases, J lost 6 bases, and 2 bases lay in between. In nucleotides, the CDR3 is TGTGCCAGTAGTATATTCAATGAGCAGTTCTTC. Residues: CASSIFNEQFF.

The V gene is TRBV7-2, the J gene TRBJ2-7, with a possible D match to TRBD1 (6 bases). The CDR3 loop spans 16 amino acids. Germline CDR1 SGHTA, CDR2 FQGNSA. Trimming took 2 bases from V and 1 from J, leaving 15 bases between them. CDR3 coding DNA: TGTGCCAGCAGCTTACCTGCCGGGACAAGTTCCTACGAGCAGTACTTC. Translating it yields CASSLPAGTSSYEQYF. The full variable domain, rest sourced from reference TRBV7-2 and TRBJ2-7, is GAGVSQSPSNKVTEKGKDVELRCDPISGHTALYWYRQSLGQGLEFLIYFQGNSAPDKSGLPSDRFSAERTGGSVSTLTIQRTQQEDSAVYLCASSLPAGTSSYEQYFGPGTRLTVT.

This clonotype has a handful of counts. The V and J genes are TRBV7-2 and TRBJ1-4; no clear D. V shed 5 bases and J shed 1 base, with 11 bases lying between them. CDR1 and CDR2 from the germline V gene are SGHTA and FQGNSA. The CDR3 loop spans 15 amino acids. The chain's CDR3 is CASSPPTETNEKLFF. The CDR3 DNA follows: TGTGCCAGCAGCCCCCCTACGGAAACTAATGAAAAACTGTTTTTT.

This clonotype showed up just a few times. The gene calls are TRBV7-2 and TRBJ2-1; 9 positions match TRBD1. The V gene's germline CDR1 is SGHTA and CDR2 FQGNSA. V shed 5 bases, J shed 8 bases, and the junction held 7 bases outside the gene matches. The CDR3 contains 14 residues. The CDR3 coding sequence is TGTGCCAGCAGCATCGGGACAGGGTTGTATGAGCAGTTCTTC. The encoded protein is CASSIGTGLYEQFF.

The V and J genes are TRBV24-1 and TRBJ2-1; TRBD1 matches at 11 bases. The V gene's germline CDR1 is KGHDR and CDR2 SFDVKD. J lost 7 bases, V lost 6 bases, and 7 bases had no gene match. CDR3 length: 15 residues. CDR3 sequence: CATSRGTGGSNEQFF. For the CDR3, the DNA is TGTGCCACCAGTCGGGGGACAGGGGGGTCAAATGAGCAGTTCTTC.

The J gene is TRBJ2-7, the V gene TRBV5-1, with D possibly called TRBD1 or TRBD2 (5 bases each). CDR3 size: 24 residues. Germline CDR1 SGHRS, CDR2 YFSETQ. Trimming shortened V by 0 bases and J by 2 bases, and 39 bases separated the two germline ends. CDR3 in amino acids: CASSLASGQIPTLRTLFRTYEQYF. In DNA, the CDR3 is TGCGCCAGCAGCTTGGCCTCGGGGCAAATCCCCACCCTTCGTACACTTTTTAGAACCTACGAGCAGTACTTC.

This clonotype was seen at least ten times. V and J are TRBV4-2 and TRBJ1-5, with a tentative D call TRBD1 (6 bases). In germline, CDR1 is LGHNA, CDR2 YNFKEQ. The CDR3 contains 16 residues. V dropped 0 bases and J dropped 3 bases, with 12 bases sitting between them. CDR3 loop: CASSQDQRGHNQPQHF. The CDR3 DNA follows: TGTGCCAGCAGCCAAGATCAGCGGGGACACAATCAGCCCCAGCATTTT.

In this sample, this clonotype turned up many times. CDR3 region: CASSPPRALGEQFF. Here the CDR3 DNA reads TGTGCCAGCTCACCACCTCGGGCCCTGGGTGAGCAGTTCTTC. This chain connects TRBV18 to TRBJ2-1; D call uncertain. The CDR3 extends over 14 amino acids. With 0 bases removed from V and 9 bases from J, the gap between germline ends came to 12 bases. CDR1 and CDR2 from the germline V gene are KGHSH and LQKENI.

There are many counts of this clonotype. The CDR3 sequence: CASSRSKTGPAYEQYF. In nucleotides, the CDR3 is TGCGCCAGCAGCCGGTCAAAGACAGGACCGGCCTACGAGCAGTACTTC. This rearrangement joins TRBV4-1 to TRBJ2-7; D may be TRBD1 (6 bases). The CDR3 is 16 amino acids. Germline V gene lookup returns CDR1 MGHRA and CDR2 YSYEKL. The ends were cut back, 4 bases at V and 2 bases at J, with 18 bases in the middle.

This clonotype was detected many times. The gene calls are TRBV29-1 and TRBJ2-2; TRBD2 is a possible D gene (6 bases). The CDR3 length is 14 residues. The germline CDR1 and CDR2 sequences are SQVTM and ANQGSEA. Trimming pared 4 bases from V and 1 base from J, leaving 10 bases between. CDR3 coding DNA: TGCAGCGTTGGTTTCGGGAGGAACACCGGGGAGCTGTTTTTT. It encodes CSVGFGRNTGELFF.

This clonotype is classed as medium-sized. The chain recombines TRBV5-5 with TRBJ2-5; D may be TRBD2 (6 bases). Germline V lookup: CDR1 SGHKS, CDR2 YYEKEE (reference sequence). There are 14 residues in the CDR3. The ends were cut back, 2 bases at V and 7 bases at J, with 15 bases in the middle. The CDR3 here is CASSFLSRRGTQYF. For the CDR3, the DNA is TGTGCCAGCAGCTTTCTGAGTAGGCGGGGGACCCAGTACTTC.

In this sample, this clonotype turned up many times. The chain has TRBV20-1 and TRBJ2-1, with D perhaps TRBD2 (5 bases). Per germline, CDR1 DFQATT and CDR2 SNEGSKA (reference sequence). Trimming shortened V by 6 bases and J by 6 bases, and 15 bases separated the two germline ends. The CDR3 length is 13 residues. The CDR3 DNA is TGCAGTGCCCTGCCGGGGAACGGCAATGAGCAGTTCTTC. Translated: CSALPGNGNEQFF.

The CDR3 DNA sequence: TGTGCCAGCCAGACGGACGGCCGTTCCTACGAGCAGTACTTC. Protein: CASQTDGRSYEQYF. The chain joins TRBV6-5 to TRBJ2-7; D unclear. Trimming removed 8 bases from V and 1 base from J, with 15 bases in between. Germline values: CDR1 MNHEY, CDR2 SVGAGI. CDR3 size: 14 residues.

Here the CDR3 reads CASSLARRDTEAFF. The CDR3 DNA follows: TGTGCCAGCAGCTTGGCCAGGAGAGACACTGAAGCTTTCTTT. The chain has TRBV5-4 and TRBJ1-1; D call uncertain. The CDR3 extends over 14 amino acids. Trimming cost V 0 bases and J 3 bases, with 9 bases left between them. Germline lookup yields CDR1 SGHNT and CDR2 YYREEE (reference sequence). Using reference TRBV5-4 and TRBJ1-1 for the parts outside the CDR3, the full variable domain is ETGVTQSPTHLIKTRGQQVTLRCSSQSGHNTVSWYQQALGQGPQFIFQYYREEENGRGNFPPRFSGLQFPNYSSELNVNALELDDSALYLCASSLARRDTEAFFGQGTRLTVV.

V usage is TRBV20-1 and J usage is TRBJ1-1; tentatively, D is TRBD1 (5 bases). The CDR3 sequence is 12 residues long. Germline V gene lookup returns CDR1 DFQATT and CDR2 SNEGSKA (reference sequence). Trimming left V 3 bases short and J 3 bases short, with 8 bases between. This chain's CDR3 is CSASRGDTEAFF. The CDR3 nucleotides are TGCAGTGCTAGTAGGGGAGACACTGAAGCTTTCTTT.

The sample holds many counts of this clonotype. The chain carries TRBV24-1 and TRBJ2-3; D unresolved. This CDR3 has 16 amino acids. Germline-derived CDR1 and CDR2 are KGHDR and SFDVKD. V was shortened by 4 bases and J by 0 bases, with 13 bases between the two germline ends. This CDR3 reads CATSDIDGISTDTQYF. In DNA, the CDR3 is TGTGCCACCAGTGACATAGACGGAATTAGCACAGATACGCAGTATTTT.

This clonotype has only a few counts. J is TRBJ2-1 and V is TRBV6-5, with TRBD2 matching 9 bases. The CDR3 is 15 amino acids. Germline values: CDR1 MNHEY, CDR2 SVGAGI. V shed 2 bases, J shed 6 bases, and the junction held 5 bases outside the gene matches. This CDR3 is CASSYRLADANEQFF. The CDR3, as DNA: TGTGCCAGCAGTTACAGACTAGCGGACGCCAATGAGCAGTTCTTC.

This clonotype was counted many times. This chain uses TRBV4-2 with TRBJ2-5; TRBD2 might be the D (5 bases). V dropped 4 bases and J dropped 4 bases, with 13 bases sitting between them. CDR3 size: 14 residues. The germline V gene has CDR1 LGHNA and CDR2 YNFKEQ. The CDR3 region is CASSPTGKRETQYF. CDR3 DNA sequence: TGTGCCAGCAGCCCGACGGGGAAGCGAGAGACCCAGTACTTC.

This clonotype was recorded at least ten times. This chain connects TRBV5-6 to TRBJ1-6; no reliable D call. This CDR3 is built from 12 residues. The ends were cut back, 3 bases at V and 9 bases at J, with 7 bases in the middle. Germline loops: CDR1 SGHDT, CDR2 YYEEEE. CDR3 DNA: TGTGCCAGCAGCTCCTGGGGTTCACCCCTCCACTTT. It yields the protein CASSSWGSPLHF.

This clonotype has at least ten counts. The chain uses TRBV3-1 and TRBJ1-1; D is ambiguous. The V end was cut by 1 base, the J end by 5 bases, with 14 bases between. CDR3 length: 15 residues. Germline V gives CDR1 LGHDT, CDR2 YNNKEL (reference sequence). CDR3 sequence: CASSQGRGRGTEAFF. CDR3 sequence (DNA): TGTGCCAGCAGCCAAGGAAGAGGGCGAGGTACTGAAGCTTTCTTT.

This clonotype was picked up many times. The chain recombines TRBV4-1 with TRBJ2-3; 9 nucleotides line up with TRBD2. This CDR3 comprises 17 residues. Trimming cost V 0 bases and J 3 bases; bases outside gene matches: 7. CDR1 and CDR2 (germline): MGHRA, YSYEKL. CDR3 nucleotides: TGCGCCAGCAGCCAAGATGTAGCGGGAGAGGTAACAGATACGCAGTATTTT. The encoded protein is CASSQDVAGEVTDTQYF.

This clonotype came up a few times. This chain joins TRBV15 and TRBJ2-7; D gene ambiguous. The length of the CDR3 is 14 residues. V was pared by 4 bases and J by 2 bases, with 12 bases between. From germline, CDR1 is LNHNV and CDR2 YYDKDF (reference sequence). The CDR3 coding sequence is TGTGCCACCAGCAACCTACCCGTTACCTACGAGCAGTACTTC. Its translation is CATSNLPVTYEQYF.

This clonotype was picked up many times. The chain carries TRBV2 and TRBJ2-3; D is perhaps TRBD1 (6 bases). Trimming took 10 bases from V and 4 from J, leaving 15 bases between them. Germline values: CDR1 SNHLY, CDR2 FYNNEI. CDR3 length equals 13 residues. The CDR3 is CANRATSSDTQYF. CDR3 nucleotide sequence: TGTGCCAACAGGGCCACTAGTTCAGATACGCAGTATTTT.

This clonotype was recorded many times. The chain is built from TRBV5-1 and TRBJ2-1; D may be TRBD2 (6 bases). The CDR3 loop spans 15 amino acids. The ends were cut back, 4 bases at V and 0 bases at J, with 11 bases in the middle. The germline gives CDR1 SGHRS, CDR2 YFSETQ. CDR3 coding DNA: TGCGCCAGCAGCATCGTGGGGGGCTCCTACAATGAGCAGTTCTTC. This encodes CASSIVGGSYNEQFF.